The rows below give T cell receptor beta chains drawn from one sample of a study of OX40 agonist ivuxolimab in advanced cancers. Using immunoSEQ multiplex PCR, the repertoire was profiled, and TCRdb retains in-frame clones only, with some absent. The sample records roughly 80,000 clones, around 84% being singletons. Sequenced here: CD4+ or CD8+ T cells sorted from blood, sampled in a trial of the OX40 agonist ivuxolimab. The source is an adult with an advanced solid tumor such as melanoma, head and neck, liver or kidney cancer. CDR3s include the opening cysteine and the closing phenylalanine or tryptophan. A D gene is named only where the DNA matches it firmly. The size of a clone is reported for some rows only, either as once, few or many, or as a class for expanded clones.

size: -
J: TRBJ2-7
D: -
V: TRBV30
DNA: TGTGCCTGGTTGCCCGGCGGAGGGGTATACGAGCAGTACTTC
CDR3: CAWLPGGGVYEQYF

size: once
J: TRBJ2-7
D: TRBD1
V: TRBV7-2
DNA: TGTGCCAGCAGCTTAGACAGGGGACAACGTGAGCAGTACTTC
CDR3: CASSLDRGQREQYF

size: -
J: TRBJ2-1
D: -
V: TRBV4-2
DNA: TGTGCCAGCAGCCGAGATTACCAAGCTTACAATGAGCAGTTCTTC
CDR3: CASSRDYQAYNEQFF

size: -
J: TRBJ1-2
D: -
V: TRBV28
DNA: TGTGCCAGCAGTTTTCCGGCAGCTCGGATTTATGGCTACACCTTC
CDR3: CASSFPAARIYGYTF

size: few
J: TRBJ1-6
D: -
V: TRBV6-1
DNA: TGTGCCAGCAAGGGAGGCAGTTCAGTTAATTCACCCCTCCACTTT
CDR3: CASKGGSSVNSPLHF

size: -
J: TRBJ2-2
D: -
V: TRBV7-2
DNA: TGTGCCAGCAGCTTAGGGGGGCGCGGGGAGCTGTTTTTT
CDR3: CASSLGGRGELFF

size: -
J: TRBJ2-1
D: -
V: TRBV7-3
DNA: TGTGCCAGCAGCTTAACGAGTTACAATGAGCAGTTCTTC
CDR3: CASSLTSYNEQFF

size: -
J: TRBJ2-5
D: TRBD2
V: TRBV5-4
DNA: TGTGCCAGCAGCGGGGGAGCAGCGGGGTTCCAAGAGACCCAGTACTTC
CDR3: CASSGGAAGFQETQYF

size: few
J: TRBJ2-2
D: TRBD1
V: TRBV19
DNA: TGTGCCAGTAGTAGGGCAGGGGGCCTCCGGGGCACCGGGGAGCTGTTTTTT
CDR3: CASSRAGGLRGTGELFF

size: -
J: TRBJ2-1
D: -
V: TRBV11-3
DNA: TGTGCCAGCAGCCCATCTACCAATGAGCAGTTCTTC
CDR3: CASSPSTNEQFF

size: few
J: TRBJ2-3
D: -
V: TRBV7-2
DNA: TGTGCCAGCAGCCGGCAGGGTGCAGGAATCTTCGGAGATACGCAGTATTTT
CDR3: CASSRQGAGIFGDTQYF

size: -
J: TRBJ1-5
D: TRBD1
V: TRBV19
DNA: TGTGCCAGTACCCCAGGGACAGGGGGTGAGCAGCCCCAGCATTTT
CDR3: CASTPGTGGEQPQHF

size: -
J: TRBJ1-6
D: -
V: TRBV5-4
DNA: TGTGCCAGCAGCTTGGAGACAGCGAATTCACCCCTCCACTTT
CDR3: CASSLETANSPLHF

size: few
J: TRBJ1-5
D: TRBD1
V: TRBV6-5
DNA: TGTGCCAGCAGTCCGGACAGGAATCAGCCCCAGCATTTT
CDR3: CASSPDRNQPQHF

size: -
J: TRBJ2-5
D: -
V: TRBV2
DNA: TGTGCCAGCAGTGGGGGGACAAGGCCCTGGGAGACCCAGTACTTC
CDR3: CASSGGTRPWETQYF

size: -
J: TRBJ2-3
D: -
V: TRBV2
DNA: TGTGCCAGCAGTGAACTCATTAGCACAGATACGCAGTATTTT
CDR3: CASSELISTDTQYF

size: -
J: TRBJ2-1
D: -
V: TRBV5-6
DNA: TGTGCCAGCCAAGTGGGGGGGCTACACTACAATGAGCAGTTCTTC
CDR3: CASQVGGLHYNEQFF

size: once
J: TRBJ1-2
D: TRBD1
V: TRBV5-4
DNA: TGTGCCAGCAGCGGAGGGACAGCTAACTATGGCTACACCTTC
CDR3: CASSGGTANYGYTF

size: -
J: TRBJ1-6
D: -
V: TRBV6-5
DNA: TGTGCCAGCAGACGGGGGGCTCATAATTCACCCCTCCACTTT
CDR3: CASRRGAHNSPLHF

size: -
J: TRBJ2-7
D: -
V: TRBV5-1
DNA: TGCGCCAGCAGCTGGGGCCCGACTGGGGGCTACGAGCAGTACTTC
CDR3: CASSWGPTGGYEQYF

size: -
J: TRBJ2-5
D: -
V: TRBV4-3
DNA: TGCGCCAGCAGCCAAGGGGCTCGGGGGGAGACCCAGTACTTC
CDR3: CASSQGARGETQYF

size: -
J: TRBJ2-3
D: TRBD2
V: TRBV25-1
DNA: TGTGCCAGCAGTGATCCCGCGGTACCTACGGGGGGGGATACGCAGTATTTT
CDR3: CASSDPAVPTGGDTQYF

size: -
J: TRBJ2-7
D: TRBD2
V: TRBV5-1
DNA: TGCGCCAGCAGCTTGGCCGGACTAGCGGGGGGGCTGGCATACGAGCAGTACTTC
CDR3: CASSLAGLAGGLAYEQYF

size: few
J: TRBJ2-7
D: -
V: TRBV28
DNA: TGTGCCAGCAGTTCCCTCTACGAGCAGTACTTC
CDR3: CASSSLYEQYF

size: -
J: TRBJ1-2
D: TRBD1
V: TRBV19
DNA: TGTGCCAGTAGCTCTCCACGGGACAGCTACTATGGCTACACCTTC
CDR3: CASSSPRDSYYGYTF

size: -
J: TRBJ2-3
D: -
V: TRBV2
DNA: TGTGCCAGCAGTGAGCCCGGGTTGGTTACGCAGTATTTT
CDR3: CASSEPGLVTQYF

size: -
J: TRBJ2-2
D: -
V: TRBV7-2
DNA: TGTGCCAGCAGCTTATTGACAGGCCCCCGTGACGGGGAGCTGTTTTTT
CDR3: CASSLLTGPRDGELFF

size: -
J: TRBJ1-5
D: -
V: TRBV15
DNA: TGTGCCACCCGGACGGATTATAATCAGCCCCAGCATTTT
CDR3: CATRTDYNQPQHF

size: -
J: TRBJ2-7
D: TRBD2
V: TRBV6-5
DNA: TGTGCCAGCAGTTACACTGGGACTAGCGGGATTGAGCAGTACTTC
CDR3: CASSYTGTSGIEQYF